The 30 T cell receptor beta chains below all came from one sample that was sequenced in a study of a mutant IDH1 vaccine in newly diagnosed glioma (dated by TCRdb to the early 2020s). The library was generated by the immunoSEQ multiplex PCR assay. Imported from immuneACCESS, the table was reduced by TCRdb to in-frame sequences with V and J called. These copies leave out some clones; in studies compared against another copy, an unresolved V gene accounts for under half, and the cause of the remainder is not known. This sample has 50,000 to 75,000 clones in its table, and 80% of those were observed once. 5.9% of the sample is held by the ten biggest clonotypes. The time point tag for this specimen amounts to: week 11, during vaccination. A 20-mer mutant IDH1 peptide at 300 micrograms in Montanide made up each vaccine dose, which was injected subcutaneously together with topical imiquimod. These TCRs are of unknown antigen specificity.

Specimen: PBMCs, collected from a glioma patient whose treatment included an IDH1 peptide vaccine. These receptors all come from a man aged 45-65 years with glioma.

The gene calls are TRBV2 and TRBJ2-5; TRBD1 aligns across 9 bases. Trimming at V came to 6 bases and at J to 9 bases, leaving 17 bases not matched to a gene. The CDR3 is made up of 16 amino acids. Germline CDR1 SNHLY, CDR2 FYNNEI. CDR3 DNA sequence: TGTGCCAGCAGGAGGGGGGACAGGGAGGGAGTAGGGGCCCAGTACTTC. Its protein product is CASRRGDREGVGAQYF.

The V and J genes are TRBV5-1 and TRBJ2-1; 7 nucleotides match TRBD2. The CDR3 runs 14 residues. Germline assignment: CDR1 SGHRS and CDR2 YFSETQ. V gave up 7 bases and J gave up 7 bases; unmatched junction bases: 11. DNA of the CDR3: TGCGCCAGCGTGGGAGGGAGGGCCGGTAATGAGCAGTTCTTC. Encoded protein: CASVGGRAGNEQFF.

This chain's CDR3 is CASAYSPGIDTEAFF. CDR3 in DNA: TGTGCCAGCGCCTACTCCCCAGGGATCGACACTGAAGCTTTCTTT. The chain recombines TRBV6-1 with TRBJ1-1; TRBD1 might be the D (5 bases). The CDR3 sequence is 15 residues long. V dropped 8 bases and J dropped 3 bases, with 19 bases sitting between them. Germline CDR1 and CDR2: MNHNS and SASEGT.

The CDR3 coding sequence is TGTGCCAGCAGCCCGGGACAGGGAAGGGAAAAACTGTTTTTT. Amino acid sequence: CASSPGQGREKLFF. The gene calls are TRBV28 and TRBJ1-4; 9 nucleotides align to TRBD1. Germline V gives CDR1 MDHEN, CDR2 SYDVKM. This CDR3 has 14 residues. V trimming: 6 bases; J trimming: 8 bases; junction bases outside the gene matches: 7.

The sample holds a few counts of this clone. The chain is built from TRBV7-2 and TRBJ1-5; possibly TRBD1 for D (6 bases). Trimming pared 1 base from V and 5 bases from J, leaving 12 bases between. The CDR3 runs to 15 residues. Germline V lookup: CDR1 SGHTA, CDR2 FQGNSA. The DNA for the CDR3 is TGTGCCAGCAGCTTAGAGTCAGGGGTAGATCAGCCCCAGCATTTT. This sequence encodes CASSLESGVDQPQHF.

V and J are TRBV4-3 and TRBJ1-1; D is possibly TRBD1 (6 bases). CDR3 length: 14 residues. Germline loops: CDR1 LGHNA, CDR2 YSLEER. V shed 4 bases and J shed 8 bases, with 17 bases lying between them. The CDR3 reads CASSPRRGGEEAFF. For the CDR3, the DNA is TGCGCCAGCAGCCCCCGTCGAGGGGGGGAGGAAGCTTTCTTT.

The chain uses TRBV9 and TRBJ2-5; the D gene could be TRBD1 or TRBD2 (5 bases each). CDR1 and CDR2 (germline): SGDLS, YYNGEE. The ends were cut back, 4 bases at V and 2 bases at J, with 9 bases in the middle. This CDR3 has 13 residues. The CDR3 is CASSTGLQETQYF. The CDR3 bases are TGTGCCAGCAGCACAGGACTGCAAGAGACCCAGTACTTC.

The rearrangement joins TRBV5-1 to TRBJ2-5; no definite D call. V was trimmed by 0 bases and J by 2 bases, leaving 11 bases between them. The CDR3 is 15 residues long. Germline V gene data show CDR1 as SGHRS and CDR2 as YFSETQ. The CDR3 loop reads CASSLGATGQETQYF. The CDR3 DNA reads TGCGCCAGCAGCTTGGGGGCGACGGGTCAAGAGACCCAGTACTTC.

The CDR3 here is CASSLITRGEKLFF. The CDR3, as DNA: TGTGCCAGTAGTCTAATAACGAGAGGTGAAAAACTGTTTTTT. V and J are TRBV19 and TRBJ1-4; D is unresolved. The CDR3 runs to 14 residues. Germline loops: CDR1 LNHDA, CDR2 SQIVND (reference sequence). Trimming cost V 5 bases and J 7 bases, with 14 bases left between them.

The genes are TRBV27 and TRBJ2-3; no reliable D call. CDR1 and CDR2 (germline): MNHEY, SMNVEV (reference sequence). This CDR3 spans 17 amino acids. The germline V and J ends were trimmed by 10 bases and 6 bases, with 29 bases remaining between them. As DNA, the CDR3 is TGTGCCACCAGAAAAATTAGGGCCGCGACGATTGACGATACGCAGTATTTT. It is translated as CATRKIRAATIDDTQYF.

The genes are TRBV10-3 and TRBJ2-5; 12 nucleotides align to TRBD2. With 4 bases clipped from V and 3 bases from J, the junction kept 12 bases outside the gene matches. The CDR3 loop spans 18 amino acids. The germline V gene encodes CDR1 ENHRY and CDR2 SYGVKD. The CDR3 is CAISGRLAGEKLEETQYF. The CDR3 nucleotides are TGTGCCATCAGTGGGCGACTAGCGGGGGAAAAATTAGAAGAGACCCAGTACTTC.

The chain is built from TRBV30 and TRBJ2-7, with TRBD1 matching over 7 bases. Germline CDR1 is GTSNPN and CDR2 is SVGIG (reference sequence). This CDR3 is 11 amino acids long. Trimming cost V 7 bases and J 6 bases; bases outside gene matches: 6. CDR3 DNA: TGTGCCTCTCAACAGGGGTTCGAGCAGTACTTC. It translates to CASQQGFEQYF.

This clone was found once. This sequence joins TRBV27 and TRBJ2-1, with 7 positions matching TRBD2. The CDR3 is made up of 17 amino acids. V was clipped by 5 bases and J by 4 bases; unmatched bases: 14. CDR1 is MNHEY, CDR2 SMNVEV, per germline (reference sequence). The CDR3 loop is CASSPSLAGLTYNEQFF. CDR3 DNA sequence: TGTGCCAGCAGTCCTTCTTTAGCGGGCTTAACTTACAATGAGCAGTTCTTC.

The chain uses TRBV19 and TRBJ1-5; 7 nucleotides line up with TRBD1. The junction had 13 bases not matched to a gene; V was cut back by 7 bases and J by 7 bases. CDR1 is LNHDA and CDR2 is SQIVND in the germline V gene (reference sequence). This CDR3 comprises 15 residues. The CDR3 here is CASTDQGGAGQPQHF. DNA for the CDR3: TGTGCCAGTACGGACCAAGGGGGCGCGGGACAGCCCCAGCATTTT.

J is TRBJ2-1 and V is TRBV19, with 10 bases identical to TRBD2. This CDR3 comprises 13 residues. Per germline, CDR1 LNHDA and CDR2 SQIVND (reference sequence). After removal of 7 bases from V and 9 bases from J, the junction contained 6 bases not matched to a gene. CDR3 amino acids: CASNKREGVEQFF. In DNA, the CDR3 is TGTGCCAGTAATAAGCGGGAGGGAGTTGAGCAGTTCTTC.

Only a few counts were recorded for this clone. The chain is built from TRBV4-3 and TRBJ1-1, with D possibly matching TRBD1 (5 bases). Looked up from germline, CDR1 is LGHNA and CDR2 is YSLEER. Trimming left V 0 bases short and J 0 bases short, with 8 bases between. This CDR3 is built from 15 residues. In DNA, the CDR3 is TGCGCCAGCAGCCAAGAGCGAGGGGTGAACACTGAAGCTTTCTTT. Translating gives CASSQERGVNTEAFF.

V usage is TRBV9 and J usage is TRBJ1-1, with D possibly being TRBD1 (5 bases). V dropped 0 bases and J dropped 0 bases, with 9 bases sitting between them. CDR1 and CDR2 from the germline V gene are SGDLS and YYNGEE. This CDR3 contains 15 residues. CDR3: CASSVDGGMNTEAFF. CDR3 in DNA: TGTGCCAGCAGCGTAGACGGGGGAATGAACACTGAAGCTTTCTTT.

This rearrangement joins TRBV5-6 to TRBJ2-3; the D is unclear. Germline-derived CDR1 and CDR2 are SGHDT and YYEEEE. V gave up 4 bases and J gave up 0 bases, with 15 bases separating them. CDR3 length equals 16 residues. Here the CDR3 DNA reads TGTGCCAGCAGCCAATTCGCGGTTCCTAGCACAGATACGCAGTATTTT. It yields the protein CASSQFAVPSTDTQYF.

The rearrangement links TRBV7-2 to TRBJ2-7; 12 bases map to TRBD2. Germline V gives CDR1 SGHTA, CDR2 FQGNSA. This CDR3 has 14 residues. J lost 3 bases, V lost 6 bases, and 3 bases had no gene match. The CDR3 spells CASSPTSGGYEQYF. The CDR3 nucleotides are TGTGCCAGCAGTCCGACTAGCGGGGGCTACGAGCAGTACTTC.

This clone showed up just a few times. The chain couples TRBV4-2 to TRBJ2-2; 8 nucleotides align to TRBD2. CDR3 size: 15 residues. Germline-derived CDR1 and CDR2 are LGHNA and YNFKEQ. Trimming removed 2 bases from V and 7 bases from J; junction bases left unmatched: 6. This CDR3 is CASSQTERELGELFF. CDR3 in DNA: TGTGCCAGCAGCCAAACGGAGCGGGAGCTCGGGGAGCTGTTTTTT.

The chain is built from TRBV19 and TRBJ2-7; no definite D call. The V end lost 2 bases, the J end lost 2 bases, and 7 bases lay between the germline ends. The CDR3 has 13 amino acids. Germline V lookup: CDR1 LNHDA, CDR2 SQIVND (reference sequence). CDR3 in amino acids: CASSIPGPYEQYF. CDR3 DNA sequence: TGTGCCAGTAGTATACCCGGGCCCTACGAGCAGTACTTC.

The chain is built from TRBV7-9 and TRBJ2-7; D unresolved. This CDR3 has 15 residues. V lost 5 bases and J lost 1, with 15 bases in between. Germline lookup yields CDR1 SEHNR and CDR2 FQNEAQ (reference sequence). This CDR3 reads CASSPPRSVSYEQYF. CDR3 coding DNA: TGTGCCAGCAGCCCCCCACGAAGCGTTTCCTACGAGCAGTACTTC.

V and J are TRBV28 and TRBJ1-5; D gene ambiguous. This CDR3 spans 13 amino acids. The V end lost 1 base, the J end lost 8 bases, and 9 bases lay between the germline ends. Germline V CDR1 and CDR2: MDHEN, SYDVKM. The CDR3 spells CASSLLRLEPQHF. CDR3 sequence (DNA): TGTGCCAGCAGTTTATTGAGATTGGAGCCCCAGCATTTT.

This clone is medium-sized. The chain has TRBV19 and TRBJ1-1; TRBD1 matches 8 bases. This CDR3 has 13 residues. After removal of 10 bases from V and 2 bases from J, the junction contained 6 bases not matched to a gene. Germline V gene sequence: CDR1 LNHDA, CDR2 SQIVND (reference sequence). CDR3 coding DNA: TGTGCCACGGGGGGACAGGCCAACACTGAAGCTTTCTTT. It codes for CATGGQANTEAFF.

The gene calls are TRBV19 and TRBJ1-5; D is undetermined. V was shortened by 4 bases and J by 0 bases, with 13 bases between the two germline ends. Germline V gives CDR1 LNHDA, CDR2 SQIVND (reference sequence). This CDR3 has 16 amino acids. CDR3 sequence reads: CASSKVSDYSNQPQHF. CDR3 coding DNA: TGTGCCAGTAGTAAAGTATCCGACTATAGCAATCAGCCCCAGCATTTT. Variable domain in full (rest from reference TRBV19 and TRBJ1-5): DGGITQSPKYLFRKEGQNVTLSCEQNLNHDAMYWYRQDPGQGLRLIYYSQIVNDFQKGDIAEGYSVSREKKESFPLTVTSAQKNPTAFYLCASSKVSDYSNQPQHFGDGTRLSIL.

There are a few counts of this clone. The chain joins TRBV5-1 to TRBJ1-4; D ambiguous. Trimming took 4 bases from V and 8 from J, leaving 12 bases between them. CDR1 SGHRS and CDR2 YFSETQ come from the germline V gene. The CDR3 extends over 13 amino acids. CDR3 DNA: TGCGCCAGCAGCCTGAACCCCTTGGAAAAACTGTTTTTT. Amino acids: CASSLNPLEKLFF.

The table lists this clone with a count of one. The J gene is TRBJ2-2, the V gene TRBV5-1; the D gene is possibly TRBD2 (6 bases). This CDR3 has 16 residues. From germline, CDR1 is SGHRS and CDR2 YFSETQ. Between the trimmed V and J ends, which lost 5 bases and 4 bases, there was a span of 18 bases. CDR3 sequence: CASSLRGRTATGELFF. The CDR3 nucleotides read TGCGCCAGCAGTTTGCGGGGCAGGACGGCCACCGGGGAGCTGTTTTTT.

J is TRBJ1-2 and V is TRBV20-1, with a tentative D call TRBD1 (6 bases). This CDR3 is built from 11 residues. The germline V gene encodes CDR1 DFQATT and CDR2 SNEGSKA (reference sequence). Trimming pared 6 bases from V and 6 bases from J, leaving 11 bases between. In DNA form, the CDR3 reads TGCAGTGCCCCAGGGGTCGATGGCTACACCTTC. Translating it yields CSAPGVDGYTF.

J is TRBJ2-7 and V is TRBV11-1, with D unresolved. The CDR3 contains 13 residues. V gave up 2 bases and J gave up 4 bases, with 9 bases separating them. Germline-derived CDR1 and CDR2 are SGHAT and FQDESV (reference sequence). In nucleotides, the CDR3 is TGTGCCAGCAGCTTATCACGGACGTACGAGCAGTACTTC. Protein product: CASSLSRTYEQYF.

The V gene is TRBV11-2, the J gene TRBJ1-1; D gene uncertain. The CDR3 spans 12 residues. CDR1 is SGHAT and CDR2 is FQNNGV in the germline V gene. V lost 3 bases and J 7 bases, leaving 9 bases between the germline ends. The chain's CDR3 is CASSLTPVEAFF. The CDR3 region has the DNA TGTGCCAGCAGCTTGACCCCTGTTGAAGCTTTCTTT. The full variable domain, rest sourced from reference TRBV11-2 and TRBJ1-1, is EAGVAQSPRYKIIEKRQSVAFWCNPISGHATLYWYQQILGQGPKLLIQFQNNGVVDDSQLPKDRFSAERLKGVDSTLKIQPAKLEDSAVYLCASSLTPVEAFFGQGTRLTVV.